The 12 T cell receptor beta chains reported below all come from one sample, sequenced in a study of blood T cell repertoires in COVID-19. The assay was immunoSEQ multiplex PCR, and TCRdb's table has in-frame clones only and misses some. The sample yields over 200,000 clones, less than 90% seen once. Specimen: peripheral blood. The receptors shown here come from an elderly woman with active or convalescent COVID-19.

The J gene is TRBJ1-1, the V gene TRBV25-1; 9 nucleotides agree with TRBD1. V was clipped by 6 bases and J by 12 bases; unmatched bases: 5. This CDR3 is built from 11 residues. From germline, CDR1 is MGHDK and CDR2 SYGVNS. For the CDR3, the DNA is TGTGCCAGCAGGGACAGGGGCGAGTCTTTCTTT. Encoded protein: CASRDRGESFF.

The count of this clone is one. The chain employs TRBV7-2 and TRBJ1-2; D ambiguous. Trimming left V 1 base short and J 7 bases short, with 13 bases between. CDR3 length: 14 amino acids. The germline gives CDR1 SGHTA, CDR2 FQGNSA. CDR3: CASSLVGGEAGYTF. In DNA form, the CDR3 reads TGTGCCAGCAGCTTAGTAGGTGGGGAGGCTGGCTACACCTTC.

V and J are TRBV5-1 and TRBJ2-3, with D perhaps TRBD1 (5 bases). The CDR3 runs to 15 residues. Germline V gene sequence: CDR1 SGHRS, CDR2 YFSETQ. Trimming shortened V by 1 base and J by 1 base, and 10 bases separated the two germline ends. The CDR3: CASSLMDTRTDTQYF. DNA for the CDR3: TGCGCCAGCAGCTTGATGGACACTCGCACAGATACGCAGTATTTT.

The chain combines TRBV5-4 with TRBJ1-1; a possible D gene is TRBD1 (6 bases). This CDR3 has 14 residues. The germline V gene encodes CDR1 SGHNT and CDR2 YYREEE (reference sequence). With 0 bases removed from V and 5 bases from J, the gap between germline ends came to 11 bases. The CDR3 region has the DNA TGTGCCAGCAGCTTGGTACAGGGAGTGACTGAAGCTTTCTTT. This codes for CASSLVQGVTEAFF.

Worth noting for this clone: One junction end disagrees with the germline gene, perhaps due to a read error. The V gene is TRBV7-9, the J gene TRBJ2-7; D gene unclear. This CDR3 is 12 amino acids long. Germline CDR1 reads SEHNR; CDR2 reads FQNEAQ (reference sequence). CDR3 in amino acids: CASSLGPLEQYF. The CDR3, as DNA: TGTGCCAGCAGTTTAGGTCCTTTGGAGCAGTACTTC.

V and J are TRBV5-1 and TRBJ1-1; D ambiguous. This CDR3 is 14 amino acids long. V lost 0 bases and J lost 10, with 16 bases in between. The germline gives CDR1 SGHRS, CDR2 YFSETQ. The CDR3 nucleotides read TGCGCCAGCAGCTTGGGTTCCGGGGAGAGTGTAGCTTTCTTT. Protein: CASSLGSGESVAFF.

The chain carries TRBV6-5 and TRBJ2-1; the match to TRBD2 covers 12 bases. With V trimmed by 6 bases and J by 4 bases, 4 bases remained unmatched. Germline-derived CDR1 and CDR2 are MNHEY and SVGAGI. There are 15 residues in the CDR3. CDR3 nucleotide sequence: TGTGCCAGCAGCCTAGCGGGGGGGTTTTACAATGAGCAGTTCTTC. This translates into CASSLAGGFYNEQFF.

This clone was observed a handful of times. The V gene is TRBV15, the J gene TRBJ2-1; 10 bases match TRBD2. The CDR3 covers 16 residues. V lost 1 base to trimming and J lost 5 bases; unmatched junction nucleotides: 5. Looked up from germline, CDR1 is LNHNV and CDR2 is YYDKDF (reference sequence). The DNA of the CDR3 is TGTGCCACCAGCAGAGCAGGACTAGCGGCTAACAATGAGCAGTTCTTC. Its protein product is CATSRAGLAANNEQFF. Filled out from reference TRBV15 and TRBJ2-1, the complete variable domain reads DAMVIQNPRYQVTQFGKPVTLSCSQTLNHNVMYWYQQKSSQAPKLLFHYYDKDFNNEADTPDNFQSRRPNTSFCFLDIRSPGLGDTAMYLCATSRAGLAANNEQFFGPGTRLTVL.

V gene TRBV5-1 combines with J gene TRBJ2-1; 10 nucleotides line up with TRBD2. Germline assignment: CDR1 SGHRS and CDR2 YFSETQ. The CDR3 totals 15 residues. V gave up 9 bases and J gave up 8 bases; unmatched junction bases: 14. The CDR3 DNA follows: TGCGCCACCAGAAAAAGCGGGGGGGCCGGGGATGAGCAGTTCTTC. Its translation: CATRKSGGAGDEQFF.

This clone was counted between two and nine times. The V gene is TRBV11-1, the J gene TRBJ2-2, with D uncertain. CDR1 SGHAT and CDR2 FQDESV come from the germline V gene (reference sequence). The CDR3 has 15 residues. V was clipped by 4 bases and J by 2 bases, with 11 bases between them. The CDR3 bases are TGTGCCAGCAGCTCCTCCCGGGTTAACACCGGGGAGCTGTTTTTT. The encoded protein is CASSSSRVNTGELFF.

A single count supports this clone. The chain recombines TRBV5-4 with TRBJ2-7; TRBD2 aligns across 12 bases. The germline V gene encodes CDR1 SGHNT and CDR2 YYREEE (reference sequence). The V gene end was trimmed by 4 bases and the J gene end by 4 bases; junction bases not matched to a gene: 6. The CDR3 has 15 amino acids. CDR3: CASSPYLAGGYEQYF. Written as DNA, the CDR3 is TGTGCCAGCAGCCCTTATCTAGCGGGAGGGTACGAGCAGTACTTC.

CDR3 nucleotides: TGCGCCAGCAGCCCCAATGGGGACAGGGTCATTGGCTACACCTTC. Translation gives CASSPNGDRVIGYTF. The chain joins TRBV5-1 to TRBJ1-2, with 9 bases aligning to TRBD1. Trimming cost V 4 bases and J 7 bases; bases outside gene matches: 11. Germline assignment: CDR1 SGHRS and CDR2 YFSETQ. The CDR3 has 15 amino acids.